Listed below are T cell receptor beta chains from one sample, sequenced in a study of T cell changes during pregnancy in multiple sclerosis. Sequencing was performed with immunoSEQ multiplex PCR; in TCRdb, only in-frame clones are kept and a portion is missing. The sample yields over 60,000 clones, 80% to 90% seen once. The source was peripheral blood, collected in the first trimester of pregnancy. All receptors derive from a female donor with multiple sclerosis, enrolled in a pregnancy study. Each CDR3 is given with its conserved first and last residue. Fields, in order: V gene, J gene, clone size, D gene, CDR3 protein, CDR3 DNA. A D gene is named only where the DNA matches it firmly. Clone size is stated in some rows and not others, as once, few, many or a class when expanded.

>TRBV7-9|TRBJ2-3|-|-
CASSRISTSRDTQYF
TGTGCCAGCAGCAGAATAAGTACTAGTAGAGATACGCAGTATTTT
>TRBV30|TRBJ1-1|-|TRBD1
CACDRATNTEAFF
TGTGCCTGTGACAGGGCTACGAACACTGAAGCTTTCTTT
>TRBV5-4|TRBJ1-6|-|-
CASSLVRGSSYNSPLHF
TGTGCCAGCAGCTTGGTAAGGGGGAGCTCCTATAATTCACCCCTCCACTTT
>TRBV6-5|TRBJ1-1|-|TRBD1
CASKRGLNTEAFF
TGTGCCAGCAAGAGGGGGCTAAACACTGAAGCTTTCTTT
>TRBV6-5|TRBJ2-7|-|-
CASSLQGAYEQYF
TGTGCCAGCAGTCTACAGGGAGCCTACGAGCAGTACTTC
>TRBV2|TRBJ2-7|-|TRBD1
CASSVVQGAYEQYF
TGTGCCAGCAGTGTCGTGCAGGGGGCTTACGAGCAGTACTTC
>TRBV19|TRBJ1-2|few|-
CASSIEARRYGYTF
TGTGCCAGTAGTATTGAGGCCAGACGCTATGGCTACACCTTC
>TRBV7-6|TRBJ2-7|-|-
CASSLNVVAYEQYF
TGTGCCAGCAGCCTAAACGTCGTGGCCTACGAGCAGTACTTC
>TRBV5-4|TRBJ2-1|-|TRBD2
CASSLTSGGAESYNEQFF
TGTGCCAGCAGCTTGACCAGCGGGGGGGCCGAATCCTACAATGAGCAGTTCTTC
>TRBV5-1|TRBJ1-1|-|-
CASSSRVDTEAFF
TGCGCCAGCAGCTCCCGAGTTGACACTGAAGCTTTCTTT
>TRBV11-2|TRBJ1-5|-|-
CASSQEGISNQPQHF
TGTGCCAGCAGCCAGGAGGGAATTAGCAATCAGCCCCAGCATTTT
>TRBV13|TRBJ2-7|-|TRBD1
CASSLGDRGYYEQYF
TGTGCCAGCAGCTTAGGCGACAGGGGCTACTACGAGCAGTACTTC
>TRBV5-6|TRBJ2-5|once|TRBD2
CASSLLLGGETQYF
TGTGCCAGCAGCTTGTTACTGGGGGGGGAGACCCAGTACTTC
>TRBV19|TRBJ2-7|-|-
CASSAGFNRGQTYEQYF
TGTGCCAGTAGTGCGGGGTTTAACAGGGGACAAACCTACGAGCAGTACTTC
>TRBV7-9|TRBJ2-1|-|-
CASSNPGGYLYNEQFF
TGTGCCAGCAGCAACCCTGGAGGCTACCTTTACAATGAGCAGTTCTTC
>TRBV29-1|TRBJ2-1|-|-
CSGGNGENEQFF
TGCAGCGGAGGGAATGGAGAAAATGAGCAGTTCTTC
>TRBV10-2|TRBJ2-5|-|TRBD2
CASLGLGLGQETQYF
TGCGCCAGCCTCGGACTCGGACTAGGGCAAGAGACCCAGTACTTC
>TRBV6-4|TRBJ2-2|-|-
CASSERQGTGELFF
TGTGCCAGCAGTGAAAGGCAGGGCACCGGGGAGCTGTTTTTT
>TRBV15|TRBJ1-4|-|-
CATSRRDKVGKLFF
TGTGCCACCAGCAGAAGGGACAAGGTTGGAAAACTGTTTTTT
>TRBV30|TRBJ2-7|-|-
CAWRRDFDSYEQYF
TGTGCCTGGAGAAGGGACTTTGATTCCTACGAGCAGTACTTC
>TRBV7-9|TRBJ1-5|-|TRBD1
CASSPGQGNQPQHF
TGTGCCAGCAGCCCGGGACAGGGAAATCAGCCCCAGCATTTT
>TRBV10-1|TRBJ2-7|-|-
CASSENRGSYEQYF
TGCGCCAGCAGTGAGAATCGGGGGTCCTACGAGCAGTACTTC
>TRBV19|TRBJ2-2|once|TRBD2
CASKVNVVAGGRDRTGELFF
TGTGCCAGTAAAGTCAACGTAGTGGCGGGGGGACGCGATCGCACCGGGGAGCTGTTTTTT
>TRBV7-2|TRBJ1-1|-|TRBD1
CASSRRDRNTEAFF
TGTGCCAGCAGCAGGAGGGACAGGAACACTGAAGCTTTCTTT
>TRBV2|TRBJ2-7|-|-
CASSVSRDNNYEQYF
TGTGCCAGCAGTGTCAGCAGGGATAATAACTACGAGCAGTACTTC
>TRBV30|TRBJ1-5|-|TRBD1
CAWSLGTGNQPQHF
TGTGCCTGGAGTTTGGGGACAGGAAATCAGCCCCAGCATTTT
>TRBV7-2|TRBJ2-7|-|-
CASSPERGHIYEQYF
TGTGCCAGCAGCCCGGAGCGGGGACACATCTACGAGCAGTACTTC
>TRBV19|TRBJ1-1|few|TRBD1
CASSIPPGGEAFF
TGTGCCAGTAGTATTCCCCCAGGGGGGGAAGCTTTCTTT
>TRBV9|TRBJ2-3|-|-
CASTRQSEDTQYF
TGTGCCAGCACTCGACAGTCTGAAGATACGCAGTATTTT
>TRBV27|TRBJ1-2|-|TRBD1
CASSDSTGVIYGYTF
TGTGCCAGCAGTGATTCGACAGGGGTAATATATGGCTACACCTTC
>TRBV5-1|TRBJ2-1|-|-
CASSLGNGFDNEQFF
TGCGCCAGCAGCTTGGGTAACGGGTTCGACAATGAGCAGTTCTTC
>TRBV7-9|TRBJ1-1|-|TRBD1
CASSYRGGEEAFF
TGTGCCAGCAGCTACAGGGGGGGTGAAGAAGCTTTCTTT
>TRBV19|TRBJ1-1|-|-
CASSIGQQAFF
TGTGCCAGTAGTATAGGACAGCAAGCTTTCTTT
>TRBV5-4|TRBJ2-7|-|TRBD1
CASSLDQGAYEQYF
TGTGCCAGCAGCTTGGACCAGGGGGCTTACGAGCAGTACTTC
>TRBV7-9|TRBJ2-3|-|TRBD2
CASSFWDYTDTQYF
TGTGCCAGCAGCTTCTGGGACTACACAGATACGCAGTATTTT
>TRBV19|TRBJ1-2|-|-
CASSIALLGLIYGYTF
TGTGCCAGTAGTATAGCTCTCCTGGGGCTTATCTATGGCTACACCTTC
>TRBV9|TRBJ2-3|-|-
CASSVFDRTDTQYF
TGTGCCAGCAGCGTGTTTGACAGGACAGATACGCAGTATTTT
>TRBV4-2|TRBJ1-4|-|-
CASSQKSDTGEKLFF
TGTGCCAGCAGCCAGAAGTCGGACACGGGTGAAAAACTGTTTTTT
>TRBV5-4|TRBJ2-3|-|TRBD2
CASSLAGEGTDTQYF
TGTGCCAGCAGCCTAGCGGGGGAAGGGACAGATACGCAGTATTTT
>TRBV6-4|TRBJ2-2|medium-sized|TRBD2
CASSDSAGGPGELFF
TGTGCCAGCAGTGACTCAGCGGGAGGGCCCGGGGAGCTGTTTTTT
>TRBV23-1|TRBJ2-3|-|-
CATSLESTDTQYF
TGCGCCACCTCCCTGGAGTCCACAGATACGCAGTATTTT
>TRBV11-3|TRBJ2-1|-|TRBD2
CASSPSSGSRNEQFF
TGTGCCAGCAGCCCTTCTAGCGGGAGCCGAAATGAGCAGTTCTTC